Shown below are 7 T cell receptor beta chains from a single sample sequenced in a study of OX40 agonist ivuxolimab in advanced cancers. Profiling relied on immunoSEQ multiplex PCR, and the TCRdb table lists in-frame clones only, not all of them. Here the sample spans 70,000 to 90,000 clones, about 92% being singletons. The source material was CD4+ or CD8+ T cells sorted from blood, sampled in a trial of the OX40 agonist ivuxolimab. All receptors come from an adult with an advanced solid tumor such as melanoma, head and neck, liver or kidney cancer.

The chain links TRBV28 to TRBJ1-1; unclear D gene. Germline loops: CDR1 MDHEN, CDR2 SYDVKM. This CDR3 region has 13 residues. The V end was cut by 6 bases, the J end by 5 bases, with 13 bases between. The CDR3, as DNA: TGTGCCAGCAGCCCCGTGTATCGGACTGAAGCTTTCTTT. The encoded protein is CASSPVYRTEAFF.

The rearrangement uses TRBV5-1 and TRBJ1-3, with D tentatively TRBD1 (5 bases). The length of the CDR3 is 17 residues. Trimming cost V 0 bases and J 2 bases, with 15 bases left between them. Germline CDR1 SGHRS, CDR2 YFSETQ. CDR3 protein: CASSLGLGGVTGNTIYF. CDR3 in DNA: TGCGCCAGCAGCTTGGGACTGGGAGGGGTTACTGGAAACACCATATATTTT. Together with reference TRBV5-1 and TRBJ1-3, the CDR3 gives the full variable domain: KAGVTQTPRYLIKTRGQQVTLSCSPISGHRSVSWYQQTPGQGLQFLFEYFSETQRNKGNFPGRFSGRQFSNSRSEMNVSTLELGDSALYLCASSLGLGGVTGNTIYFGEGSWLTVV.

The J gene is TRBJ2-7, the V gene TRBV7-2; TRBD2 might be the D (7 bases). This CDR3 has 13 amino acids. The germline V gene has CDR1 SGHTA and CDR2 FQGNSA. Trimming removed 3 bases from V and 6 bases from J, with 12 bases in between. The CDR3 reads CASSFHREGEQYF. Written as DNA, the CDR3 is TGTGCCAGCAGCTTCCACAGGGAGGGCGAGCAGTACTTC.

This rearrangement joins TRBV5-1 to TRBJ2-2; weak D call: TRBD1 (6 bases). The CDR3 extends over 14 amino acids. The germline gives CDR1 SGHRS, CDR2 YFSETQ. V dropped 2 bases and J dropped 4 bases, with 9 bases sitting between them. The CDR3 protein is CASSFDRLTGELFF. Here the CDR3 DNA reads TGCGCCAGCAGCTTCGACAGGCTCACCGGGGAGCTGTTTTTT. The variable domain in full, completed from reference TRBV5-1 and TRBJ2-2, reads KAGVTQTPRYLIKTRGQQVTLSCSPISGHRSVSWYQQTPGQGLQFLFEYFSETQRNKGNFPGRFSGRQFSNSRSEMNVSTLELGDSALYLCASSFDRLTGELFFGEGSRLTVL.

The CDR3 loop reads CASSIFISGTGIPNEQFF. The CDR3 DNA sequence: TGTGCCAGTAGTATATTTATCTCCGGGACAGGGATCCCCAATGAGCAGTTCTTC. This chain uses TRBV19 with TRBJ2-1, with TRBD1 identical over 9 bases. This CDR3 contains 18 residues. Germline assignment: CDR1 LNHDA and CDR2 SQIVND (reference sequence). With 2 bases clipped from V and 6 bases from J, the junction kept 14 bases outside the gene matches.

The chain has TRBV5-1 and TRBJ1-2, with 9 bases identical to TRBD1. CDR3 size: 16 residues. Germline V gene data show CDR1 as SGHRS and CDR2 as YFSETQ. J gave up 0 bases and V 4 bases, and 7 bases lay outside the gene matches. The CDR3 DNA follows: TGCGCCAGCAGCCAGGACAGGGGCGAGCCTAACTATGGCTACACCTTC. The encoded protein is CASSQDRGEPNYGYTF.

This clone has just one count. The CDR3 loop is CASSPGGSSGANVLTF. The CDR3 bases are TGTGCCAGCAGTCCAGGGGGGAGTTCTGGGGCCAACGTCCTGACTTTC. The V gene is TRBV9, the J gene TRBJ2-6, with D tentatively TRBD1 (7 bases). The CDR3 spans 16 residues. Trimming removed 5 bases at V and 1 base at J, with 13 bases between. CDR1 is SGDLS and CDR2 is YYNGEE in the germline V gene.